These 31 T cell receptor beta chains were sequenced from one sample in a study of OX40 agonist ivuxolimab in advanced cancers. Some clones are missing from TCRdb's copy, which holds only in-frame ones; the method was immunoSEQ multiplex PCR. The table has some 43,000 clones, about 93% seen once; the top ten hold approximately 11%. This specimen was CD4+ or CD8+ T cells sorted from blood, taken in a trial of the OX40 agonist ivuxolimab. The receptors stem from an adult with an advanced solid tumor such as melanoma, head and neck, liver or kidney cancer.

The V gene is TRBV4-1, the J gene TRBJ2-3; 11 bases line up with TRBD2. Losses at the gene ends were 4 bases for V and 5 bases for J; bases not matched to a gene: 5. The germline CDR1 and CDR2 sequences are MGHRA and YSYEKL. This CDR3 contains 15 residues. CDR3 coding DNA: TGCGCCAGCAGCCCTACTAGCGGGAGTTTAGATACGCAGTATTTT. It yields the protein CASSPTSGSLDTQYF.

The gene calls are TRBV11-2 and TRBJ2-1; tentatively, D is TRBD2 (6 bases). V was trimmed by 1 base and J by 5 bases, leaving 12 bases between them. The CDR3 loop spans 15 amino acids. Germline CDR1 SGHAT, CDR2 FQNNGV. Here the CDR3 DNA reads TGTGCCAGCAGCTTAGGGGCTAGCGCTGACAATGAGCAGTTCTTC. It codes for CASSLGASADNEQFF.

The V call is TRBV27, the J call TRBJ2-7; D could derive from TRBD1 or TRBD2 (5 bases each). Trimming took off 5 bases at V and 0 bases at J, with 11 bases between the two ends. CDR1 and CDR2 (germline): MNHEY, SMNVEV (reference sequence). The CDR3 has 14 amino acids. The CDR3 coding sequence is TGTGCCAGCAGTCTCGGGGCCACCTCCTACGAGCAGTACTTC. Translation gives CASSLGATSYEQYF.

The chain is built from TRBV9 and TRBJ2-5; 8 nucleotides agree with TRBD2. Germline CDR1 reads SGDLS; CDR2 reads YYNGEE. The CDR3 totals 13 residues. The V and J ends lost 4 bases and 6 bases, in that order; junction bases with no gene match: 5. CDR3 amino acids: CASSPSGRQTQYF. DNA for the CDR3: TGTGCCAGCAGCCCGAGCGGGAGACAGACCCAGTACTTC. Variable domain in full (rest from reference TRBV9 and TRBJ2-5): DSGVTQTPKHLITATGQRVTLRCSPRSGDLSVYWYQQSLDQGLQFLIQYYNGEERAKGNILERFSAQQFPDLHSELNLSSLELGDSALYFCASSPSGRQTQYFGPGTRLLVL.

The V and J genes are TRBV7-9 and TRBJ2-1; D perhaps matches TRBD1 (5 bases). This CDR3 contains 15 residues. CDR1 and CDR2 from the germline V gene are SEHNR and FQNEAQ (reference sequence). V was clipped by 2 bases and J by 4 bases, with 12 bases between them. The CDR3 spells CASSLFKGNYNEQFF. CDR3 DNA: TGTGCCAGCAGCTTATTCAAGGGGAATTACAATGAGCAGTTCTTC.

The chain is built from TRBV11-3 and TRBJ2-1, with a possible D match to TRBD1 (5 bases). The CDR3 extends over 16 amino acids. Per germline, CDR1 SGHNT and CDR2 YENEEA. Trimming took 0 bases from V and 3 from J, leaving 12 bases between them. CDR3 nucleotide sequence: TGTGCCAGCAGCTTAGACACCGGACACTTCTACAATGAGCAGTTCTTC. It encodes CASSLDTGHFYNEQFF.

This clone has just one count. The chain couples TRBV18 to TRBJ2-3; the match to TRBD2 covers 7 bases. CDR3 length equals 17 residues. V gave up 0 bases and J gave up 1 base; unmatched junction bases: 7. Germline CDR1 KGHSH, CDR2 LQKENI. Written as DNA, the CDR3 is TGTGCCAGCTCACCACCCAGGGTTGGACTAGGCACAGATACGCAGTATTTT. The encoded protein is CASSPPRVGLGTDTQYF. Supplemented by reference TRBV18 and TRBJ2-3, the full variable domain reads NAGVMQNPRHLVRRRGQEARLRCSPMKGHSHVYWYRQLPEEGLKFMVYLQKENIIDESGMPKERFSAEFPKEGPSILRIQQVVRGDSAAYFCASSPPRVGLGTDTQYFGPGTRLTVL.

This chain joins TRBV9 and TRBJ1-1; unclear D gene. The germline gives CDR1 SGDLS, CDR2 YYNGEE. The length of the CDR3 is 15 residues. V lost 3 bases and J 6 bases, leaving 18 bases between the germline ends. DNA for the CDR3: TGTGCCAGCAGCGCCCCGGGGTTTAAAGTGTCTGAAGCTTTCTTT. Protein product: CASSAPGFKVSEAFF.

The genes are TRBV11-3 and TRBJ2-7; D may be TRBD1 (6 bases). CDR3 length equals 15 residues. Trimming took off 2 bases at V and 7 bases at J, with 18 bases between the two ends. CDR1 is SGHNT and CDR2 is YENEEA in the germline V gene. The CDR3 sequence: CASSLYARGIGEQYF. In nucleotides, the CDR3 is TGTGCCAGCAGCTTATACGCTAGGGGGATTGGAGAGCAGTACTTC.

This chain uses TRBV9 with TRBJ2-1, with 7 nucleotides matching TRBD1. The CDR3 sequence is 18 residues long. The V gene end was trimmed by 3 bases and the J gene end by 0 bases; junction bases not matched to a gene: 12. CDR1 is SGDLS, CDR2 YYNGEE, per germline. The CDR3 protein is CASSDEGVQGSSYNEQFF. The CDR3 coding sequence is TGTGCCAGCAGCGATGAGGGGGTACAGGGGAGCTCCTACAATGAGCAGTTCTTC.

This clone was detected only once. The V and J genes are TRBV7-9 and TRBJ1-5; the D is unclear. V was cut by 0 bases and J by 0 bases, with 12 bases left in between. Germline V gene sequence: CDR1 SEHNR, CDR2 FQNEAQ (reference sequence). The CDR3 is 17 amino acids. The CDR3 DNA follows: TGTGCCAGCAGCTTAGCGGCGGCGACTGATAGCAATCAGCCCCAGCATTTT. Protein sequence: CASSLAAATDSNQPQHF.

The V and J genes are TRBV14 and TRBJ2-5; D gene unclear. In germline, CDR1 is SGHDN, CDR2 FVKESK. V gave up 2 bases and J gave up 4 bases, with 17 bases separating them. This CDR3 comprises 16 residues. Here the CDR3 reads CASSQIRLGITETQYF. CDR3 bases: TGTGCCAGCAGCCAAATTCGGCTAGGCATTACAGAGACCCAGTACTTC.

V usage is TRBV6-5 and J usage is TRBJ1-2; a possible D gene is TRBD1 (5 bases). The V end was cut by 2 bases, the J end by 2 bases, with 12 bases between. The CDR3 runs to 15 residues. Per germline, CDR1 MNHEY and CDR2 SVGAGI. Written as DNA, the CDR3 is TGTGCCAGCAGTTACGAGGGGCAGCAGAACTATGGCTACACCTTC. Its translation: CASSYEGQQNYGYTF.

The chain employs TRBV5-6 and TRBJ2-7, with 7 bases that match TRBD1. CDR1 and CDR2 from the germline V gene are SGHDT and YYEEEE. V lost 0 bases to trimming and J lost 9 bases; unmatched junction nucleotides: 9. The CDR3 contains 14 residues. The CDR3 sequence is CASSLDGQGVGQYF. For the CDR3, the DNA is TGTGCCAGCAGCTTGGATGGGCAGGGGGTAGGGCAGTACTTC.

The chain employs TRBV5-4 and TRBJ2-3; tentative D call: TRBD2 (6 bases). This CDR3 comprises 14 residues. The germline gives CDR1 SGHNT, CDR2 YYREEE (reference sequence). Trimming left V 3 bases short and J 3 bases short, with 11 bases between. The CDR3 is CASSSPGLTDTQYF. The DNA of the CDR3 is TGTGCCAGCAGCTCCCCGGGACTTACAGATACGCAGTATTTT.

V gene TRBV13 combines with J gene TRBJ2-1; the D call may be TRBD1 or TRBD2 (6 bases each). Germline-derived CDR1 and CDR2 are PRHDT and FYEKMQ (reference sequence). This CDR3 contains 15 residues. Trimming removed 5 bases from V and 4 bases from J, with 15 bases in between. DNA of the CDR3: TGTGCCAGCAGCGCAGAGGGGGGCCATTACAATGAGCAGTTCTTC. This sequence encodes CASSAEGGHYNEQFF.

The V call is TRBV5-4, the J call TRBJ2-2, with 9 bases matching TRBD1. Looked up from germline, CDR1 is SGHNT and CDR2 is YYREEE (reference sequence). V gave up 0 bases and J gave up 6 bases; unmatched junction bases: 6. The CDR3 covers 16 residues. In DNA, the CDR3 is TGTGCCAGCAGCTTGGCCGGACAGGGGAGGGCCGGGGAGCTGTTTTTT. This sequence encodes CASSLAGQGRAGELFF. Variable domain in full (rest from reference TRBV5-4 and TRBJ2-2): ETGVTQSPTHLIKTRGQQVTLRCSSQSGHNTVSWYQQALGQGPQFIFQYYREEENGRGNFPPRFSGLQFPNYSSELNVNALELDDSALYLCASSLAGQGRAGELFFGEGSRLTVL.

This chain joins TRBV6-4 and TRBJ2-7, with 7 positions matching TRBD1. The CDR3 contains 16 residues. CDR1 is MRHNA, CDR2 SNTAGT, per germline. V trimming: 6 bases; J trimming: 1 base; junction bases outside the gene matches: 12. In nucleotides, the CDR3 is TGTGCCAGCAGGATAATAGGGGGCGGGCCATCCTACGAGCAGTACTTC. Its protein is CASRIIGGGPSYEQYF.

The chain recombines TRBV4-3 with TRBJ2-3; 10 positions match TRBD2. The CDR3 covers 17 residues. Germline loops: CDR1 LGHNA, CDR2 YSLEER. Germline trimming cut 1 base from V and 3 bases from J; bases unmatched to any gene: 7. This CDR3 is CASSQGASGSLTDTQYF. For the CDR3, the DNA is TGCGCCAGCAGCCAAGGGGCTAGCGGGAGTCTTACAGATACGCAGTATTTT.

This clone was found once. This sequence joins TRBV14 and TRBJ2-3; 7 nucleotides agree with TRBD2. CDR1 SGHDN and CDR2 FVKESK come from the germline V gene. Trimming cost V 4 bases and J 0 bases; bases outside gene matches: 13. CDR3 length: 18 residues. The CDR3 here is CASSPNWASGHSTDTQYF. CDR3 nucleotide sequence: TGTGCCAGCAGCCCGAACTGGGCTAGCGGCCATAGCACAGATACGCAGTATTTT.

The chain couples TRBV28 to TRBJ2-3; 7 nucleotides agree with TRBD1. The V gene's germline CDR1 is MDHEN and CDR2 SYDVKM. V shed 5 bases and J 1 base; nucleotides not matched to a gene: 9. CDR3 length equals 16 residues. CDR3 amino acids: CASSGIRTGRTDTQYF. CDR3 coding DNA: TGTGCCAGCAGTGGAATACGGACAGGACGCACAGATACGCAGTATTTT.

The CDR3 is CSVVGGNTEAFF. The CDR3 coding sequence is TGCAGCGTTGTTGGGGGGAACACTGAAGCTTTCTTT. The genes are TRBV29-1 and TRBJ1-1; tentative D call: TRBD1 (5 bases). The CDR3 length is 12 residues. The V end lost 4 bases, the J end lost 1 base, and 7 bases lay between the germline ends. Germline CDR1 is SQVTM and CDR2 is ANQGSEA.

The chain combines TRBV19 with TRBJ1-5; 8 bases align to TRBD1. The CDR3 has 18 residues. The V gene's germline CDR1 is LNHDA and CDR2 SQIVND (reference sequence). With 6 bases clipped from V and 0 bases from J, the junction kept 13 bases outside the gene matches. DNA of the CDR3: TGTGCCAGTAGCTACGCAGGACAGGGCTTCTATAGCAATCAGCCCCAGCATTTT. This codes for CASSYAGQGFYSNQPQHF. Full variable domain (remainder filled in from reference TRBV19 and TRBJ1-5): DGGITQSPKYLFRKEGQNVTLSCEQNLNHDAMYWYRQDPGQGLRLIYYSQIVNDFQKGDIAEGYSVSREKKESFPLTVTSAQKNPTAFYLCASSYAGQGFYSNQPQHFGDGTRLSIL.

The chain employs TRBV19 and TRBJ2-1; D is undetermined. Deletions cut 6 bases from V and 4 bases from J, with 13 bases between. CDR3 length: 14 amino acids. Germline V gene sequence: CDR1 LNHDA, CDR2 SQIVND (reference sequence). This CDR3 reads CASSHSTGYNEQFF. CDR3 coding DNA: TGTGCCAGTAGCCATTCGACTGGTTACAATGAGCAGTTCTTC.

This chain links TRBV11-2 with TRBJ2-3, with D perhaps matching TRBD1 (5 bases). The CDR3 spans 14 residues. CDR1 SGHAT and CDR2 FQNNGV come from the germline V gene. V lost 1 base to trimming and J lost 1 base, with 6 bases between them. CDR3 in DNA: TGTGCCAGCAGCTTAGTAGGGGGCACAGATACGCAGTATTTT. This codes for CASSLVGGTDTQYF.

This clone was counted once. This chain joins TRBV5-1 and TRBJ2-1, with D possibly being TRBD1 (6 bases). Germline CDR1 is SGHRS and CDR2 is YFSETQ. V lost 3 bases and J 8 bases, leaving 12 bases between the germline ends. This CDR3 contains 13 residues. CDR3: CASSSRDIYEQFF. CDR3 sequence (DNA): TGCGCCAGCAGCTCCCGGGACATCTATGAGCAGTTCTTC.

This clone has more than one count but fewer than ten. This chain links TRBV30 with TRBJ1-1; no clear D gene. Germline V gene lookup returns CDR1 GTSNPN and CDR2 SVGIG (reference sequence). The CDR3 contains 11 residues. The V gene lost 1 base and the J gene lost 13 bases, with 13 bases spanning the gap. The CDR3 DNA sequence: TGTGCCTGGAGTGGAGACCCCAAAGATTTCTTT. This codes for CAWSGDPKDFF.

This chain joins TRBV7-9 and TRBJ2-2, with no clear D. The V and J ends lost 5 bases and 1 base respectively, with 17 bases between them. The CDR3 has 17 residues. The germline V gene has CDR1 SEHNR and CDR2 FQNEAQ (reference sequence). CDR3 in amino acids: CASSGPKKKRNTGELFF. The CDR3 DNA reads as TGTGCCAGCAGCGGACCTAAGAAAAAGAGGAACACCGGGGAGCTGTTTTTT. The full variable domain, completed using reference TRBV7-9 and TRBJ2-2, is DTGVSQNPRHKITKRGQNVTFRCDPISEHNRLYWYRQTLGQGPEFLTYFQNEAQLEKSRLLSDRFSAERPKGSFSTLEIQRTEQGDSAMYLCASSGPKKKRNTGELFFGEGSRLTVL.

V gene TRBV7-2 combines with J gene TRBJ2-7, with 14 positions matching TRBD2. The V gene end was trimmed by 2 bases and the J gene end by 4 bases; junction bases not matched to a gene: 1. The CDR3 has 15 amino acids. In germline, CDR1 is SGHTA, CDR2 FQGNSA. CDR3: CASSLWTSGGYEQYF. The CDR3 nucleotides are TGTGCCAGCAGCTTATGGACTAGCGGGGGGTACGAGCAGTACTTC.

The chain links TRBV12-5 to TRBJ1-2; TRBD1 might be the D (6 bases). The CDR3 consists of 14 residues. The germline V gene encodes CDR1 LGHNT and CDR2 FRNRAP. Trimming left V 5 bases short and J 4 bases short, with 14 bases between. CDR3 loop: CASGPGGGAYGYTF. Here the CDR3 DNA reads TGTGCTAGTGGTCCTGGGGGGGGCGCCTATGGCTACACCTTC.

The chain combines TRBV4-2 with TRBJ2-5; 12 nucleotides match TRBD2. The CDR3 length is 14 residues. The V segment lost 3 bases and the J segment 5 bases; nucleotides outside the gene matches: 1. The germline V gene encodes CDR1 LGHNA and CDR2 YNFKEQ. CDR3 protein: CASSQTSGSETQYF. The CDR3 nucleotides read TGTGCCAGCAGCCAGACTAGCGGGAGTGAGACCCAGTACTTC.